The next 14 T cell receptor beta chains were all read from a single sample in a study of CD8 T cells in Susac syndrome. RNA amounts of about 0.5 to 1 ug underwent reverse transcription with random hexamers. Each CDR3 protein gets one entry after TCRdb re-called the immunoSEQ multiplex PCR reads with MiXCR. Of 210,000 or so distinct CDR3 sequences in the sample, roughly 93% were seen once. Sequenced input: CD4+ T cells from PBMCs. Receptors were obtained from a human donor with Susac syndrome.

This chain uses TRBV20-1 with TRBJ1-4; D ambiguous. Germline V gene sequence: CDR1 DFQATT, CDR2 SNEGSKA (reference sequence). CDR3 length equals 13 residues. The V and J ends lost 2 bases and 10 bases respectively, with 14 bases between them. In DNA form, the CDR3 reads TGCAGTGCTAGATGGGATAGGTGGGGAAAACTGTTTTTT. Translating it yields CSARWDRWGKLFF.

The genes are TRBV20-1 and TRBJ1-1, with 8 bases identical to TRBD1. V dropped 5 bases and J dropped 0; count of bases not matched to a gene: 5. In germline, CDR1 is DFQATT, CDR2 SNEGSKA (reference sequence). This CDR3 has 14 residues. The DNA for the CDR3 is TGCAGTGCTGAGAGGACAGGGATGAACACTGAAGCTTTCTTT. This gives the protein CSAERTGMNTEAFF.

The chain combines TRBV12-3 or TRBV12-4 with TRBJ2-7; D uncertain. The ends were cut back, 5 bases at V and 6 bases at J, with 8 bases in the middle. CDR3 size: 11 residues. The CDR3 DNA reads TGTGCCAGCAGTAAAGGTAGCGAGCAGTACTTC. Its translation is CASSKGSEQYF.

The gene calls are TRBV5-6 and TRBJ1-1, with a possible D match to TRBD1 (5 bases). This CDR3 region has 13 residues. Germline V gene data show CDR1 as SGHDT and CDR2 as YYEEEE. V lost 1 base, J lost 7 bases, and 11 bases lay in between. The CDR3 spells CASSLPGTIEAFF. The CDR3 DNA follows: TGTGCCAGCAGCTTGCCCGGGACCATTGAAGCTTTCTTT.

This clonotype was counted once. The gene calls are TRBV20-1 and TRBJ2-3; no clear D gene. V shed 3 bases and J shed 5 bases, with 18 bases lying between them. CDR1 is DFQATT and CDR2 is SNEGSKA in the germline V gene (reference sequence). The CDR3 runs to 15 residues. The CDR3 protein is CSASRSGSRRDTQYF. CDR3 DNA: TGCAGTGCTAGCAGATCGGGTAGCAGGCGAGATACGCAGTATTTT.

The chain's CDR3 is CASSQSLAGGTGELFF. The CDR3 nucleotides are TGCGCCAGCAGCCAGAGCCTAGCGGGGGGCACCGGGGAGCTGTTTTTT. The rearrangement links TRBV4-3 to TRBJ2-2; 11 bases match TRBD2. Trimming took 3 bases from V and 4 from J; bases not matched to a gene: 4. Germline V lookup: CDR1 LGHNA, CDR2 YSLEER. CDR3 length equals 16 residues.

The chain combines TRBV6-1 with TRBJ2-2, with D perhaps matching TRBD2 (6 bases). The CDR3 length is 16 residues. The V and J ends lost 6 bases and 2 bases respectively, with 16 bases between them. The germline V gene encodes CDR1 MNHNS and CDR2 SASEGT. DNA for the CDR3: TGTGCCAGCAGCCGGAGAATAGGACTAAACACCGGGGAGCTGTTTTTT. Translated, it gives CASSRRIGLNTGELFF.

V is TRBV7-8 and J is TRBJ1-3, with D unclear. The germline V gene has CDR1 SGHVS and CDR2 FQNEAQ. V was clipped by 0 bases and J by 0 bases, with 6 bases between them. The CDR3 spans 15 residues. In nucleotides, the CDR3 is TGTGCCAGCAGCTTAGCGGGAGGCTCTGGAAACACCATATATTTT. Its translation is CASSLAGGSGNTIYF.

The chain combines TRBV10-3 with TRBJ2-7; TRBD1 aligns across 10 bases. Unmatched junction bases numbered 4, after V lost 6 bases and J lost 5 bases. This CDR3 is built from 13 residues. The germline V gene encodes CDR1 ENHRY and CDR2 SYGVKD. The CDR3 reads CAIRTGTGDEQYF. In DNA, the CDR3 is TGTGCCATCAGGACCGGGACAGGGGACGAGCAGTACTTC.

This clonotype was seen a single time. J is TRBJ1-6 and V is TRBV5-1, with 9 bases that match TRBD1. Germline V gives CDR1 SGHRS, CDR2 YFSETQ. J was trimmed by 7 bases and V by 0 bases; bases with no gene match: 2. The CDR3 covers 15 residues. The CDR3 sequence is CASSLGDRENSPLHF. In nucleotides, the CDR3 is TGCGCCAGCAGCTTGGGGGACAGGGAGAATTCACCCCTCCACTTT.

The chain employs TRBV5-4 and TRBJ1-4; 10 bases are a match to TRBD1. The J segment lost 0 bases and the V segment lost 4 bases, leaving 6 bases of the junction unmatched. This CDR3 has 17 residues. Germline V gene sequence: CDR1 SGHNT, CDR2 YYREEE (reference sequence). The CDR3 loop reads CASSPGTGAATNEKLFF. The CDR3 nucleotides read TGTGCCAGCAGCCCTGGGACAGGGGCAGCAACTAATGAAAAACTGTTTTTT.

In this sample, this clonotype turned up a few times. CDR3 nucleotide sequence: TGTGCCAGTTCGAGCTCTGGGGCCAACGTCCTGACTTTC. Amino acid sequence: CASSSSGANVLTF. The chain has TRBV6-2 or TRBV6-3 and TRBJ2-6; D ambiguous. The V end was cut by 9 bases, the J end by 0 bases, with 6 bases between. The germline V gene has CDR1 MNHEY and CDR2 SVGEGT. CDR3 length: 13 residues.

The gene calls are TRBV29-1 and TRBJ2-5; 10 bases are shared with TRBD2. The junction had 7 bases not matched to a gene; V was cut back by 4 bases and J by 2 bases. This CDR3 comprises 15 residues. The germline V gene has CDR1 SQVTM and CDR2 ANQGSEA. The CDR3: CSVVPTSGFQETQYF. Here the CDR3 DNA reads TGCAGCGTTGTCCCGACTAGCGGGTTTCAAGAGACCCAGTACTTC.

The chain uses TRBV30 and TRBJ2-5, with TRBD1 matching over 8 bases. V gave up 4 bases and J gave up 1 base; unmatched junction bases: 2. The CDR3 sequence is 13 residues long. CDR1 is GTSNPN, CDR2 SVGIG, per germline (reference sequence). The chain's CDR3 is CAWKGQAQETQYF. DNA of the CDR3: TGTGCCTGGAAGGGACAGGCCCAAGAGACCCAGTACTTC. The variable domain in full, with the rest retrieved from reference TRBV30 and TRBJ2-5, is SQTIHQWPATLVQPVGSPLSLECTVEGTSNPNLYWYRQAAGRGLQLLFYSVGIGQISSEVPQNLSASRPQDRQFILSSKKLLLSDSGFYLCAWKGQAQETQYFGPGTRLLVL.